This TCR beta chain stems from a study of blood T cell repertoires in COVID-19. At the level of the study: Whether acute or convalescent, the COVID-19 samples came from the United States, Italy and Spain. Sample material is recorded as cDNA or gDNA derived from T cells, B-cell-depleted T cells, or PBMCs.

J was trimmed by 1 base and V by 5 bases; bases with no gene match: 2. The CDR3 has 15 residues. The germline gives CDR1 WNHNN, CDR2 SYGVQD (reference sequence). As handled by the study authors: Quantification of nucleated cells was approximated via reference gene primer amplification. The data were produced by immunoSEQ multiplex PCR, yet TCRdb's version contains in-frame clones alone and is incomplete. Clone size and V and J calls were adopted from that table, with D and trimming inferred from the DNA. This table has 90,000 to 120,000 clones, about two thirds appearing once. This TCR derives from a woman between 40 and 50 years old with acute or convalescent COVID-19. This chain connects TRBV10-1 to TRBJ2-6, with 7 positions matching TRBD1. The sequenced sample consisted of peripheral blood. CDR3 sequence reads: CASSPDRSGANVLTF. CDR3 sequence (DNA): TGCGCCAGCAGTCCGGACAGGTCTGGGGCCAACGTCCTGACTTTC.